Shown below are 10 T cell receptor beta chains from a single sample sequenced in a study of blood T cell repertoires in COVID-19. The assay was immunoSEQ multiplex PCR, and TCRdb's table has in-frame clones only and misses some. This sample yields about 56,000 clones, of which more than 70% are seen a single time; around 18% belongs to the top ten. Sequences were obtained from peripheral blood. The receptor source for this set is a human donor in a cohort sampled during active COVID-19.

The chain joins TRBV12-3 or TRBV12-4 to TRBJ1-2, with D possibly TRBD1 on 5 matching bases. This CDR3 comprises 13 residues. The germline V and J ends were trimmed by 5 bases and 5 bases, with 12 bases remaining between them. The DNA for the CDR3 is TGTGCCAGCAGTATACAGGAAGGGTATGGCTACACCTTC. Protein: CASSIQEGYGYTF.

The rearrangement uses TRBV5-1 and TRBJ2-1; 9 positions agree with TRBD2. Trimming took 1 base from V and 10 from J; bases not matched to a gene: 9. CDR1 and CDR2 (germline): SGHRS, YFSETQ. This CDR3 spans 15 amino acids. The CDR3 loop is CASSLSAGGPDEQFF. In nucleotides, the CDR3 is TGCGCCAGCAGCTTGTCCGCGGGGGGGCCCGACGAGCAGTTCTTC.

The V call is TRBV3-1 (or the pseudogene TRBV3-2), the J call TRBJ1-2; 7 bases agree with TRBD1. This CDR3 contains 15 residues. Per the germline V gene, CDR1 is LGHDT and CDR2 is YNNKEL (reference sequence). With V trimmed by 0 bases and J by 8 bases, 9 bases remained unmatched. CDR3 nucleotide sequence: TGTGCCAGCAGCCAAGAAGGGACAGCTATTATGGGCTACACCTTC. Translation: CASSQEGTAIMGYTF.

DNA of the CDR3: TGCGCCAGCAGCCTCACGGCGGGGGTTCACAATGAGCAGTTCTTC. Translating it yields CASSLTAGVHNEQFF. The chain links TRBV5-1 to TRBJ2-1; TRBD2 matches at 7 bases. Germline lookup yields CDR1 SGHRS and CDR2 YFSETQ. Unmatched junction bases numbered 9, after V lost 4 bases and J lost 5 bases. CDR3 length: 15 residues.

V and J are TRBV7-2 and TRBJ2-5, with D perhaps TRBD2 (6 bases). CDR3 size: 14 residues. Germline V gene lookup returns CDR1 SGHTA and CDR2 FQGNSA. Trimming cost V 1 base and J 1 base, with 7 bases left between them. CDR3 nucleotides: TGTGCCAGCAGCTTAGTTAGCGGCCAAGAGACCCAGTACTTC. It codes for CASSLVSGQETQYF.

In its sample, this clone was seen once. The CDR3 sequence: CASSNWGQGYEQYF. The CDR3 DNA reads TGTGCCAGCAGTAATTGGGGACAGGGCTACGAGCAGTACTTC. The chain is built from TRBV7-8 and TRBJ2-7; 9 nucleotides match TRBD1. The germline V gene has CDR1 SGHVS and CDR2 FQNEAQ. The ends lost 6 bases at V and 3 bases at J; junction bases unmatched: 6. This CDR3 is 14 amino acids long.

The chain has TRBV21-1 and TRBJ2-2; TRBD1, as called in the table, went unchecked against the DNA. TRBV21-1 is noted as a pseudogene. The CDR3 is 20 residues long. DNA of the CDR3: TGTGCCAGCAGCAAAGACGGAAAACATATCGCCACAGCTTATGGCGGGGAGCTGTTTTTT. Encoded protein: CASSKDGKHIATAYGGELFF.

V is TRBV9 and J is TRBJ2-5, with D tentatively TRBD1 (5 bases). Germline V lookup: CDR1 SGDLS, CDR2 YYNGEE. The V end was cut by 4 bases, the J end by 0 bases, with 19 bases between. This CDR3 region has 17 residues. CDR3: CASSPHSTVLDQETQYF. Written as DNA, the CDR3 is TGTGCCAGCAGCCCACACTCGACAGTTCTCGACCAAGAGACCCAGTACTTC.

The chain combines TRBV7-9 with TRBJ1-1; the match to TRBD1 covers 7 bases. V shed 5 bases and J 4 bases; nucleotides not matched to a gene: 13. Germline CDR1 SEHNR, CDR2 FQNEAQ (reference sequence). The CDR3 has 16 amino acids. The CDR3 bases are TGTGCCAGCAGCGGGTTCGGTGAGGGGGCGGGCACTGAAGCTTTCTTT. Amino acids: CASSGFGEGAGTEAFF.

DNA of the CDR3: TGTGCCAGTAGATATCGGACTAGCGGGGGGGCCGTCGGGGAGCTGTTTTTT. Protein: CASRYRTSGGAVGELFF. The chain uses TRBV19 and TRBJ2-2; TRBD2 matches 15 bases. With 6 bases clipped from V and 7 bases from J, the junction kept 9 bases outside the gene matches. The germline CDR1 and CDR2 sequences are LNHDA and SQIVND (reference sequence). This CDR3 region has 17 residues.